These 27 T cell receptor beta chains share one sample of origin, sequenced in a study of T cell responses to AZD1222 COVID-19 vaccine. Clones were sequenced by immunoSEQ multiplex PCR, and TCRdb holds only the in-frame ones, with some missing. Of roughly 54,000 clones in the sample, around 89% were seen once. The specimen was peripheral blood, collected 28 days after the second AZD1222 dose. Every receptor here comes from an adult who received the AZD1222 COVID-19 vaccine.

The chain has TRBV12-3 or TRBV12-4 and TRBJ2-2; D unclear. This CDR3 region has 13 residues. V was pared by 4 bases and J by 6 bases, with 9 bases between. In DNA, the CDR3 is TGTGCCAGCAGTTATAAAGCAGCCGGGGAGCTGTTTTTT. Translated: CASSYKAAGELFF.

The chain joins TRBV2 to TRBJ1-5, with a tentative D call TRBD1 (5 bases). Germline CDR1 is SNHLY and CDR2 is FYNNEI. V lost 4 bases, J lost 3 bases, and 10 bases lay in between. The CDR3 is made up of 14 amino acids. CDR3 amino acids: CASSAQGPNQPQHF. The DNA of the CDR3 is TGTGCCAGCAGTGCTCAGGGACCCAATCAGCCCCAGCATTTT.

The gene calls are TRBV4-2 and TRBJ2-2; tentatively, D is TRBD1 (6 bases). The CDR3 is 13 residues long. Trimming shortened V by 3 bases and J by 7 bases, and 9 bases separated the two germline ends. Germline CDR1 reads LGHNA; CDR2 reads YNFKEQ. CDR3 protein: CASSQGQFGELFF. The CDR3 DNA sequence: TGTGCCAGCAGCCAGGGACAATTCGGGGAGCTGTTTTTT.

V and J are TRBV5-5 and TRBJ2-1; D gene uncertain. Germline V gene data show CDR1 as SGHKS and CDR2 as YYEKEE (reference sequence). This CDR3 is 13 amino acids long. V was pared by 2 bases and J by 9 bases, with 12 bases between. This chain's CDR3 is CASSFDSLPEQFF. The CDR3 region has the DNA TGTGCCAGCAGCTTCGACTCCCTTCCTGAGCAGTTCTTC.

A single count supports this clone. This sequence joins TRBV30 and TRBJ1-5, with D possibly being TRBD1 (5 bases). V lost 0 bases to trimming and J lost 0 bases, with 6 bases between them. The germline V gene encodes CDR1 GTSNPN and CDR2 SVGIG (reference sequence). The CDR3 sequence is 14 residues long. Written as DNA, the CDR3 is TGTGCCTGGAGTGTAGGGACTAGCAATCAGCCCCAGCATTTT. Its protein product is CAWSVGTSNQPQHF.

The rearrangement links TRBV23-1 to TRBJ1-4; 9 bases are shared with TRBD1. Being an ORF, TRBV23-1 has a function that is uncertain. V trimming: 8 bases; J trimming: 8 bases; junction bases outside the gene matches: 15. The CDR3 extends over 16 amino acids. The CDR3 reads CASVPGQGHEREKLFF. The CDR3 DNA follows: TGCGCCAGCGTCCCGGGACAGGGACATGAGAGGGAAAAACTGTTTTTT.

CDR3 residues: CASSPRGEYRPQETQYF. The CDR3 DNA follows: TGTGCCAGCAGCCCCCGGGGGGAGTATCGCCCCCAAGAGACCCAGTACTTC. The V gene is TRBV9, the J gene TRBJ2-5; 7 bases match TRBD2. After removal of 4 bases from V and 1 base from J, the junction contained 13 bases not matched to a gene. CDR1 SGDLS and CDR2 YYNGEE come from the germline V gene. The CDR3 extends over 17 amino acids. Drawing the rest from reference TRBV9 and TRBJ2-5, the complete variable domain is DSGVTQTPKHLITATGQRVTLRCSPRSGDLSVYWYQQSLDQGLQFLIQYYNGEERAKGNILERFSAQQFPDLHSELNLSSLELGDSALYFCASSPRGEYRPQETQYFGPGTRLLVL.

This chain uses TRBV13 with TRBJ2-4; a possible D gene is TRBD2 (5 bases). V lost 4 bases and J 1 base, leaving 14 bases between the germline ends. Per the germline V gene, CDR1 is PRHDT and CDR2 is FYEKMQ (reference sequence). The length of the CDR3 is 16 residues. CDR3 sequence reads: CASSSWTREAKNIQYF. As DNA, the CDR3 is TGTGCCAGCAGCTCCTGGACGAGGGAGGCCAAAAACATTCAGTACTTC.

This chain links TRBV6-5 with TRBJ2-1; D not certain. Germline loops: CDR1 MNHEY, CDR2 SVGAGI. The CDR3 contains 14 residues. The germline V and J ends were trimmed by 6 bases and 2 bases, with 11 bases remaining between them. The CDR3 is CASSPGLAYNEQFF. As DNA, the CDR3 is TGTGCCAGCAGCCCGGGCCTCGCCTACAATGAGCAGTTCTTC.

The chain uses TRBV11-2 and TRBJ2-7, with D hard to call. This CDR3 contains 14 residues. Germline values: CDR1 SGHAT, CDR2 FQNNGV. Trimming removed 0 bases at V and 1 base at J, with 7 bases between. The DNA of the CDR3 is TGTGCCAGCAGCTTAGAGCGTGTTTCCTACGAGCAGTACTTC. This gives the protein CASSLERVSYEQYF.

This chain uses TRBV7-9 with TRBJ1-1, with a weak D call TRBD1 (5 bases). Trimming left V 10 bases short and J 4 bases short, with 10 bases between. The CDR3 consists of 11 residues. Germline CDR1 and CDR2: SEHNR and FQNEAQ (reference sequence). The CDR3 protein is CATRDSTEAFF. DNA of the CDR3: TGTGCCACCCGGGACTCCACTGAAGCTTTCTTT.

The chain carries TRBV6-2 or TRBV6-3 and TRBJ1-1; no clear D. CDR3 length: 14 residues. Trimming shortened V by 1 base and J by 0 bases, and 6 bases separated the two germline ends. The germline gives CDR1 MNHEY, CDR2 SVGEGT. The CDR3 coding sequence is TGTGCCAGCAGTTACTTGGGCTTGAACACTGAAGCTTTCTTT. The encoded protein is CASSYLGLNTEAFF.

The chain has TRBV12-2 and TRBJ1-2; the D call in the table, TRBD1, was not verified against the DNA. TRBV12-2 is designated a pseudogene. This CDR3 is built from 15 residues. The CDR3 is CASRSRDRGPYGYTF. DNA of the CDR3: TGTGCAAGTCGCTCCCGGGACAGGGGTCCCTATGGCTACACCTTC.

The chain carries TRBV2 and TRBJ1-4; no firm D call. The V end lost 7 bases, the J end lost 0 bases, and 6 bases lay between the germline ends. CDR3 length: 13 amino acids. CDR1 is SNHLY, CDR2 FYNNEI, per germline. As DNA, the CDR3 is TGTGCCAGCAAGCTAGCAACTAATGAAAAACTGTTTTTT. This translates into CASKLATNEKLFF.

V gene TRBV19 combines with J gene TRBJ1-5; D might be TRBD1 (6 bases). The germline V gene encodes CDR1 LNHDA and CDR2 SQIVND (reference sequence). The CDR3 has 13 amino acids. Deletions cut 8 bases from V and 7 bases from J, with 15 bases between. The DNA for the CDR3 is TGTGCCAGTCAACCGGGGGCAGGGCAGCCCCAGCATTTT. Its protein is CASQPGAGQPQHF.

This clone was observed a few times. The V gene is TRBV2, the J gene TRBJ1-2, with D unclear. V lost 5 bases and J 2 bases, leaving 12 bases between the germline ends. Germline V gives CDR1 SNHLY, CDR2 FYNNEI. The CDR3 extends over 14 amino acids. This chain's CDR3 is CASSSVLRNYGYTF. The CDR3 coding sequence is TGTGCCAGCAGTTCGGTCCTCCGCAACTATGGCTACACCTTC.

The genes are TRBV6-5 and TRBJ1-6; D call uncertain. V was trimmed by 6 bases and J by 6 bases, leaving 9 bases between them. The germline CDR1 and CDR2 sequences are MNHEY and SVGAGI. CDR3 size: 13 residues. The CDR3 coding sequence is TGTGCCAGCAGCGGCAAGAGTAATTCACCCCTCCACTTT. Protein: CASSGKSNSPLHF.

About this clone itself: This same CDR3 is encoded by further DNA sequences in the sample. The chain combines TRBV19 with TRBJ1-1, with a tentative D call TRBD1 (6 bases). V was pared by 1 base and J by 1 base, with 7 bases between. The CDR3 spans 14 residues. Germline CDR1 and CDR2: LNHDA and SQIVND (reference sequence). This CDR3 reads CASSIGTANTEAFF. The CDR3 nucleotides read TGTGCCAGTAGTATAGGGACAGCGAACACTGAAGCTTTCTTT.

This sequence joins TRBV19 and TRBJ1-5, with TRBD1 identical over 8 bases. J gave up 2 bases and V 6 bases, and 6 bases lay outside the gene matches. Germline V gives CDR1 LNHDA, CDR2 SQIVND (reference sequence). This CDR3 is 15 amino acids long. The CDR3, as DNA: TGTGCCAGTAGAGACTCGGGACAGGGCAATCAGCCCCAGCATTTT. Protein: CASRDSGQGNQPQHF.

A single count supports this clone. The chain uses TRBV30 and TRBJ2-7; 11 bases map to TRBD2. The junction had 4 bases not matched to a gene; V was cut back by 0 bases and J by 6 bases. The CDR3 is 14 residues long. Germline V gene sequence: CDR1 GTSNPN, CDR2 SVGIG (reference sequence). The CDR3 region has the DNA TGTGCCTGGAGTGTACTAGCGGGAGCGGGCGAGCAGTACTTC. As protein: CAWSVLAGAGEQYF.

This clone was seen only a few times. CDR3 coding DNA: TGTGCCACCAGCAGAGATCGGGGGGAGACCCAGTACTTC. Protein: CATSRDRGETQYF. The chain is built from TRBV15 and TRBJ2-5, with D perhaps matching TRBD2 (6 bases). The CDR3 runs to 13 residues. Germline CDR1 reads LNHNV; CDR2 reads YYDKDF (reference sequence). Between the trimmed V and J ends, which lost 0 bases and 5 bases, there was a span of 7 bases.

The CDR3 reads CAWTKLANGELFF. The CDR3 region has the DNA TGTGCCTGGACCAAACTAGCCAACGGGGAGCTGTTTTTT. V and J are TRBV30 and TRBJ2-2, with D perhaps TRBD2 (6 bases). The germline V and J ends were trimmed by 4 bases and 7 bases, with 13 bases remaining between them. This CDR3 comprises 13 residues. Germline CDR1 GTSNPN, CDR2 SVGIG (reference sequence).

The chain combines TRBV6-5 with TRBJ2-1, with unresolved D. CDR3 length: 16 residues. Trimming pared 3 bases from V and 2 bases from J, leaving 14 bases between. Germline CDR1 and CDR2: MNHEY and SVGAGI. The CDR3, as DNA: TGTGCCAGCAGTTATAAGGATAGCCCCCCCTACAATGAGCAGTTCTTC. Translated: CASSYKDSPPYNEQFF.

The CDR3 sequence is CASSSPSTDTQYF. As DNA, the CDR3 is TGTGCCAGCAGTTCTCCTAGCACAGATACGCAGTATTTT. The chain employs TRBV28 and TRBJ2-3; D gene ambiguous. V was clipped by 4 bases and J by 0 bases, with 5 bases between them. The CDR3 is made up of 13 amino acids. The germline gives CDR1 MDHEN, CDR2 SYDVKM.

This chain joins TRBV20-1 and TRBJ1-1; D gene unclear. The CDR3 loop spans 11 amino acids. The V and J ends lost 5 bases and 8 bases respectively, with 12 bases between them. In germline, CDR1 is DFQATT, CDR2 SNEGSKA (reference sequence). The CDR3 nucleotides read TGCAGTGCTCGTCCAAATTCCGAAGCTTTCTTT. Translated, it gives CSARPNSEAFF.

This clone was recorded a few times. This chain joins TRBV11-3 and TRBJ1-2, with TRBD1 as a possible D gene (5 bases). This CDR3 region has 15 residues. Germline values: CDR1 SGHNT, CDR2 YENEEA. V was clipped by 5 bases and J by 2 bases, with 15 bases between them. The CDR3 nucleotides are TGTGCCAGCAGCCCATCCCGGACAACCAACTATGGCTACACCTTC. Translating it yields CASSPSRTTNYGYTF.

The rearrangement joins TRBV3-1 (or the pseudogene TRBV3-2) to TRBJ1-3; unclear D gene. The CDR3 consists of 14 residues. The germline gives CDR1 LGHDT, CDR2 YNNKEL (reference sequence). V lost 0 bases and J 1 base, leaving 4 bases between the germline ends. This CDR3 reads CASSQEASGNTIYF. The CDR3, as DNA: TGTGCCAGCAGCCAAGAAGCGTCTGGAAACACCATATATTTT.